The 20 T cell receptor beta chains in this list originate from one sample, sequenced in a study of cytomegalovirus exposure and HLA in healthy donors. Both 60 Vbeta primers and 13 Jbeta primers went into the PCR. Sequenced by immunoSEQ multiplex PCR; TCRdb stores in-frame clones only, minus some. The table lists almost 35,000 clones. Sequencing was performed on PBMCs. These receptors all come from a woman between 35 and 50 years old in good health and CMV-seropositive.

The gene calls are TRBV5-6 and TRBJ1-2, with TRBD1 identical over 8 bases. CDR3 size: 15 residues. V lost 4 bases, J lost 4 bases, and 9 bases stayed unmatched. Germline V gene lookup returns CDR1 SGHDT and CDR2 YYEEEE. The DNA for the CDR3 is TGTGCCAGCAGCGGGGGGACAGGTGCATCCTATGGCTACACCTTC. This translates into CASSGGTGASYGYTF.

This CDR3 reads CAISQTGAYEQYF. For the CDR3, the DNA is TGTGCCATCAGTCAGACAGGGGCCTACGAGCAGTACTTC. The J gene is TRBJ2-7, the V gene TRBV10-3; 8 positions agree with TRBD1. After removal of 5 bases from V and 2 bases from J, the junction contained 2 bases not matched to a gene. Germline V gene sequence: CDR1 ENHRY, CDR2 SYGVKD. This CDR3 contains 13 residues.

The rearrangement links TRBV10-3 to TRBJ2-7, with D possibly being TRBD2 (7 bases). There are 16 residues in the CDR3. Germline V gene sequence: CDR1 ENHRY, CDR2 SYGVKD. V lost 3 bases and J lost 7, with 22 bases in between. CDR3 residues: CAISDPGDSAGAEQYF. The CDR3 region has the DNA TGTGCCATCAGTGACCCGGGGGACTCCGCGGGGGCTGAGCAGTACTTC.

J is TRBJ2-5 and V is TRBV7-2; 14 bases match TRBD2. The CDR3 extends over 15 amino acids. V dropped 8 bases and J dropped 6; count of bases not matched to a gene: 8. The germline gives CDR1 SGHTA, CDR2 FQGNSA. The CDR3 DNA is TGTGCCAGCGGGAGTGGGACTAGCGGGAGAAAGACCCAGTACTTC. Encoded protein: CASGSGTSGRKTQYF.

The V gene is TRBV7-2, the J gene TRBJ1-2, with 8 bases identical to TRBD1. V was pared by 1 base and J by 6 bases, with 10 bases of the junction left unmatched. CDR3 size: 16 residues. Germline-derived CDR1 and CDR2 are SGHTA and FQGNSA. Here the CDR3 reads CASSLGGQGAVNGYTF. In DNA, the CDR3 is TGTGCCAGCAGCTTAGGTGGGCAGGGGGCGGTTAATGGCTACACCTTC.

The chain uses TRBV6-1 and TRBJ2-1; 14 positions match TRBD2. The CDR3 is made up of 18 amino acids. V trimming: 1 base; J trimming: 6 bases; junction bases outside the gene matches: 8. Looked up from germline, CDR1 is MNHNS and CDR2 is SASEGT. CDR3 coding DNA: TGTGCCAGCAGTGAAGACCAGGGACTAGCGGGAGTTCGCAATGAGCAGTTCTTC. Protein: CASSEDQGLAGVRNEQFF.

The chain joins TRBV7-9 to TRBJ2-5; TRBD1 matches at 8 bases. The CDR3 contains 16 residues. With V trimmed by 4 bases and J by 3 bases, 10 bases remained unmatched. Germline-derived CDR1 and CDR2 are SEHNR and FQNEAQ (reference sequence). For the CDR3, the DNA is TGTGCCAGCAGCTCGAGCAGGGGGCTTGGAGAAGAGACCCAGTACTTC. Its translation: CASSSSRGLGEETQYF.

Comment on this clone: Other nucleotide sequences from this sample produce the same CDR3. V and J are TRBV7-9 and TRBJ2-7, with unresolved D. V was cut by 5 bases and J by 6 bases, with 11 bases left in between. CDR1 is SEHNR and CDR2 is FQNEAQ in the germline V gene (reference sequence). The length of the CDR3 is 12 residues. CDR3 in amino acids: CASSLDPGEQYF. For the CDR3, the DNA is TGTGCCAGCAGCCTAGATCCGGGCGAGCAGTACTTC.

The CDR3 bases are TGTGCCAGCAGTTACTCCAGGGGCGGTTTAGGAGAAAAACTGTTTTTT. Residues: CASSYSRGGLGEKLFF. The chain carries TRBV28 and TRBJ1-4; a possible D gene is TRBD1 (6 bases). V lost 4 bases and J 8 bases, leaving 20 bases between the germline ends. The germline CDR1 and CDR2 sequences are MDHEN and SYDVKM. CDR3 size: 16 residues.

V is TRBV6-6 and J is TRBJ1-4; TRBD1 matches at 12 bases. After removal of 5 bases from V and 8 bases from J, the junction contained 9 bases not matched to a gene. Germline loops: CDR1 MNHNY, CDR2 SVGAGI (reference sequence). CDR3 length equals 16 residues. The CDR3 DNA is TGTGCCAGCAGTCGGGGGACAGGGGGCGCCGGGGAAAAACTGTTTTTT. Translating gives CASSRGTGGAGEKLFF.

This sequence joins TRBV19 and TRBJ1-1; D gene unclear. Germline values: CDR1 LNHDA, CDR2 SQIVND (reference sequence). V shed 5 bases and J shed 0 bases, with 16 bases lying between them. This CDR3 has 16 amino acids. CDR3 coding DNA: TGTGCCAGTAGTCCTAACCTGGGGAGGGTGAACACTGAAGCTTTCTTT. It codes for CASSPNLGRVNTEAFF.

V gene TRBV6-1 combines with J gene TRBJ1-2; 9 nucleotides agree with TRBD1. There are 14 residues in the CDR3. Germline assignment: CDR1 MNHNS and CDR2 SASEGT. V lost 7 bases, J lost 8 bases, and 11 bases stayed unmatched. CDR3 in amino acids: CASTPTGGAGGYTF. The CDR3 DNA follows: TGTGCCAGCACCCCTACAGGGGGCGCGGGAGGCTACACCTTC.

The J gene is TRBJ2-2, the V gene TRBV4-2; 7 nucleotides line up with TRBD2. The CDR3 extends over 16 amino acids. CDR1 and CDR2 from the germline V gene are LGHNA and YNFKEQ. J was trimmed by 3 bases and V by 3 bases; bases with no gene match: 7. CDR3 sequence: CASSQGGGPDTGELFF. For the CDR3, the DNA is TGTGCCAGCAGCCAGGGGGGAGGGCCGGACACCGGGGAGCTGTTTTTT.

J is TRBJ2-7 and V is TRBV27; 8 bases line up with TRBD2. V lost 5 bases, J lost 0 bases, and 6 bases stayed unmatched. Germline V gene lookup returns CDR1 MNHEY and CDR2 SMNVEV (reference sequence). The CDR3 covers 15 residues. The CDR3 reads CASSPSGPSSYEQYF. In DNA form, the CDR3 reads TGTGCCAGCAGTCCTAGCGGGCCTAGCTCCTACGAGCAGTACTTC.

This sequence joins TRBV6-5 and TRBJ2-5, with 7 bases aligning to TRBD2. The germline V gene encodes CDR1 MNHEY and CDR2 SVGAGI. J gave up 5 bases and V 5 bases, and 8 bases lay outside the gene matches. There are 14 residues in the CDR3. CDR3 nucleotides: TGTGCCAGCAGTAAACGACTAGCTGCGGAGACCCAGTACTTC. Encoded protein: CASSKRLAAETQYF.

This rearrangement joins TRBV19 to TRBJ2-1; TRBD2 matches 7 bases. CDR1 LNHDA and CDR2 SQIVND come from the germline V gene (reference sequence). The CDR3 has 15 amino acids. V lost 3 bases, J lost 6 bases, and 8 bases stayed unmatched. CDR3 residues: CASSIWGGVGNEQFF. Written as DNA, the CDR3 is TGTGCCAGTAGTATTTGGGGGGGGGTAGGCAATGAGCAGTTCTTC.

CDR3 region: CASSLVRDTEAFF. CDR3 in DNA: TGTGCCAGCAGCTTGGTGAGGGACACTGAAGCTTTCTTT. The rearrangement uses TRBV5-4 and TRBJ1-1; D not certain. V dropped 0 bases and J dropped 3 bases, with 6 bases sitting between them. Looked up from germline, CDR1 is SGHNT and CDR2 is YYREEE (reference sequence). CDR3 length: 13 amino acids.

The chain carries TRBV28 and TRBJ2-7; no clear D gene. CDR3 length: 15 amino acids. Germline V gene data show CDR1 as MDHEN and CDR2 as SYDVKM. The V end lost 4 bases, the J end lost 7 bases, and 20 bases lay between the germline ends. CDR3 in amino acids: CASSSGSLRLREQYF. DNA for the CDR3: TGTGCCAGCAGTTCCGGGTCCCTCCGGTTGAGGGAGCAGTACTTC.

The CDR3 reads CASSLSTSGSEQFF. CDR3 bases: TGTGCCAGCAGCTTAAGCACTAGCGGGAGTGAGCAGTTCTTC. The chain uses TRBV7-3 and TRBJ2-1; TRBD2 aligns across 11 bases. V lost 1 base and J lost 9; bases outside the gene matches: 2. In germline, CDR1 is SGHTA, CDR2 FQGTGA. The CDR3 loop spans 14 amino acids.

The chain recombines TRBV5-5 with TRBJ2-7, with 7 nucleotides matching TRBD1. Germline lookup yields CDR1 SGHKS and CDR2 YYEKEE (reference sequence). The CDR3 has 13 residues. V was pared by 3 bases and J by 3 bases, with 3 bases of the junction left unmatched. CDR3 in DNA: TGTGCCAGCAGCTACAGGGGTAGCTACGAGCAGTACTTC. Translated, it gives CASSYRGSYEQYF.